Included here is one T cell receptor (beta chain) sequence, with context. Original methodology: Amplification with reference gene primers provided the estimates of nucleated cell counts. TCRdb keeps only in-frame clones here, not all; method: immunoSEQ multiplex PCR. D and trimming come from the DNA, and the V and J calls and clone size come from that table. Altogether under 300,000 clones are present, around 90% being singletons, with the ten largest covering approximately 0.85%. J lost 0 bases, V lost 5 bases, and 6 bases had no gene match. The CDR3 has 15 amino acids. Germline V gives CDR1 MNHEY, CDR2 SMNVEV (reference sequence). The data were obtained in a study of blood T cell repertoires in COVID-19.

The rearrangement joins TRBV27 to TRBJ1-1; 7 positions agree with TRBD1. The origin of this receptor is a woman in her 40s who had recovered from COVID-19. The sequenced material came from peripheral blood. The CDR3 bases are TGTGCCAGCAGTCCATGGACAGGAATGAACACTGAAGCTTTCTTT. The encoded protein is CASSPWTGMNTEAFF.